This T cell receptor beta chain stems from a study of cytomegalovirus exposure and HLA in healthy donors. Of note for this clone: What it recognizes is unknown.

Study observations and caveats: More than 150 TCR beta chains were listed as cytomegalovirus-associated. Cytomegalovirus status, reportedly, was diagnosed with high specificity and sensitivity by the classifier.

Profiled with immunoSEQ multiplex PCR; TCRdb holds only in-frame clones, not every one. The sample lists more than 85,000 clones, over 85% occurring once. V dropped 3 bases and J dropped 8 bases, with 13 bases sitting between them. This CDR3 has 13 amino acids. The germline V gene encodes CDR1 MGHRA and CDR2 YSYEKL. The chain carries TRBV4-1 and TRBJ1-1; D unclear. The sequence was collected from a woman aged 25 to 39 in good health and CMV-seropositive. What was sequenced was PBMCs. This CDR3 is CASSHPPPAEAFF. As DNA, the CDR3 is TGCGCCAGCAGCCATCCCCCCCCTGCGGAAGCTTTCTTT.